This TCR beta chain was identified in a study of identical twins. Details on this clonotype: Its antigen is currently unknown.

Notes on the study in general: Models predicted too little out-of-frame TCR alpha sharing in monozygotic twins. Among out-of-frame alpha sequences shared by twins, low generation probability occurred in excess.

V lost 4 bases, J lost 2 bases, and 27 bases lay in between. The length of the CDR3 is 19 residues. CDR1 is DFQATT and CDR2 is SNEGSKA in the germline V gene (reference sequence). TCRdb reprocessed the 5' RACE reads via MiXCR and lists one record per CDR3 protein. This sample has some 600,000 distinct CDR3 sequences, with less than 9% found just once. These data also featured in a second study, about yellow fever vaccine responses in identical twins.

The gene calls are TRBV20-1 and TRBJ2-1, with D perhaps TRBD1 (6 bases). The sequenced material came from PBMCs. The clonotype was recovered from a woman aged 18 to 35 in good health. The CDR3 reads CSATKGGHGWFFTYNEQFF. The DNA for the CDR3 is TGCAGTGCTACAAAAGGGGGACATGGCTGGTTTTTCACCTACAATGAGCAGTTCTTC.